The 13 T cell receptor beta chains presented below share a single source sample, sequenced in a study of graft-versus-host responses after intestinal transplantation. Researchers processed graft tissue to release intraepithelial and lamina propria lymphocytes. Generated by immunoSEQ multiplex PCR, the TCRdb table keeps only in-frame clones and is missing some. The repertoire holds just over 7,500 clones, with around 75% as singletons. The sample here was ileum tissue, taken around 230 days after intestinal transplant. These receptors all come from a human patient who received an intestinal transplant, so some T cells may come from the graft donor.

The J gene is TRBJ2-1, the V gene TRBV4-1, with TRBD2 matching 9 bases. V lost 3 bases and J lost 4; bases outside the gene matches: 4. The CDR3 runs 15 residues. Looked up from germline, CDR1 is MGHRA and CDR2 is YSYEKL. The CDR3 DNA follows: TGCGCCAGCAGCCATAATAGCGGGAGTTACAATGAGCAGTTCTTC. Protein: CASSHNSGSYNEQFF.

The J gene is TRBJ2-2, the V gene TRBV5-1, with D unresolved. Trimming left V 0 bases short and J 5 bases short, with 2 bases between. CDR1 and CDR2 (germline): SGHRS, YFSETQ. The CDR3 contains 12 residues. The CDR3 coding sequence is TGCGCCAGCAGCTTGGCGACCGGGGAGCTGTTTTTT. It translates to CASSLATGELFF.

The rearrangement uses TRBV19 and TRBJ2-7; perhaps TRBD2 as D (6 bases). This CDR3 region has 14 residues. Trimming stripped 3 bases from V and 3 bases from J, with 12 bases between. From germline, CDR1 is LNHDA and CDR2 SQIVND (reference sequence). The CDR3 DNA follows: TGTGCCAGTAGTATGCCGGGACTCAGCTACGAGCAGTACTTC. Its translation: CASSMPGLSYEQYF.

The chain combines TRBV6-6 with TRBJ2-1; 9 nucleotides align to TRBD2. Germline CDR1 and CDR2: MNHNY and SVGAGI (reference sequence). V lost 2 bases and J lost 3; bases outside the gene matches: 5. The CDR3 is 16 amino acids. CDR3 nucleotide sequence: TGTGCCAGCAGTTACCCTCGACTAGCGGTCTACAATGAGCAGTTCTTC. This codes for CASSYPRLAVYNEQFF.

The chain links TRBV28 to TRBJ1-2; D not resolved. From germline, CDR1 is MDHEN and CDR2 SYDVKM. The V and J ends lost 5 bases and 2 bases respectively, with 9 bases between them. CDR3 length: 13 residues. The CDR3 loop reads CASSRGKNYGYTF. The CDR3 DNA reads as TGTGCCAGCAGTCGGGGAAAAAACTATGGCTACACCTTC.

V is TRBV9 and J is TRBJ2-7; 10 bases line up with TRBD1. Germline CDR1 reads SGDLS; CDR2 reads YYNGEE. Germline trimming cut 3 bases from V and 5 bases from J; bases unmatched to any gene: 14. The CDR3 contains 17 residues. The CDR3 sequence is CASSAEVGTGDGDEQYF. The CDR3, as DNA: TGTGCCAGCAGCGCAGAAGTCGGGACAGGGGATGGGGACGAGCAGTACTTC. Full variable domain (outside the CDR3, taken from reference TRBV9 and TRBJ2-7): DSGVTQTPKHLITATGQRVTLRCSPRSGDLSVYWYQQSLDQGLQFLIQYYNGEERAKGNILERFSAQQFPDLHSELNLSSLELGDSALYFCASSAEVGTGDGDEQYFGPGTRLTVT.

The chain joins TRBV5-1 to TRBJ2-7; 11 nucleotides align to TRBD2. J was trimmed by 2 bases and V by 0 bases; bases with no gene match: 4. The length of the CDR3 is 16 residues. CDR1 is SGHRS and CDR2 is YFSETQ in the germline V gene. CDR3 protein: CASSLGASGGTYEQYF. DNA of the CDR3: TGCGCCAGCAGCTTGGGGGCTAGCGGGGGGACCTACGAGCAGTACTTC.

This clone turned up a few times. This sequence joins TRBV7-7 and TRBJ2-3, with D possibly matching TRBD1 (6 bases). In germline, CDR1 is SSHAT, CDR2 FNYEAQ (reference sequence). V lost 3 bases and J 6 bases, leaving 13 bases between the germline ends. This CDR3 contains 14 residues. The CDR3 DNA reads TGTGCCAGCAGCTTGACAGGAGACAGGGATACGCAGTATTTT. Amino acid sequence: CASSLTGDRDTQYF.

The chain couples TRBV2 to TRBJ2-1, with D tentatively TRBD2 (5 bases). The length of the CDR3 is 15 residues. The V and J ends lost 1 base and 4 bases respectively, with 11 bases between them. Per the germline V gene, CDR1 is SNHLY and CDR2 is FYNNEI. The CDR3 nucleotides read TGTGCCAGCAGTGAAGACGGGGTAAAGTACAATGAGCAGTTCTTC. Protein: CASSEDGVKYNEQFF.

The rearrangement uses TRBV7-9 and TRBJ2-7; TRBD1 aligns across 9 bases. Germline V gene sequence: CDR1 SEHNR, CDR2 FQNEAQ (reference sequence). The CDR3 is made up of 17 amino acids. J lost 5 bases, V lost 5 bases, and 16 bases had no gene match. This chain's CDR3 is CASSPTGQGPLVDEQYF. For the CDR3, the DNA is TGTGCCAGCAGCCCCACGGGACAGGGTCCCTTAGTGGACGAGCAGTACTTC.

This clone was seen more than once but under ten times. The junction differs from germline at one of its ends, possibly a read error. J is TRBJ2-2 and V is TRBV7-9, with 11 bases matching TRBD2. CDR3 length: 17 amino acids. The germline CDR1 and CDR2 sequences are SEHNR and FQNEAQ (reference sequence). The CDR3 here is CASSHTSGGRKHRGAVF. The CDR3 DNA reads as TGTGCCAGCAGCCACACTAGCGGGGGTCGCAAACACCGGGGAGCTGTTTTT.

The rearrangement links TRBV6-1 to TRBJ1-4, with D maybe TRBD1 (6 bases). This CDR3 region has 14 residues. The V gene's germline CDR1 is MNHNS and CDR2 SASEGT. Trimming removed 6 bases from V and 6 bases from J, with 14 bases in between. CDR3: CASSAGGADEKLFF. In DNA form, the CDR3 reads TGTGCCAGCAGCGCTGGGGGCGCCGATGAAAAACTGTTTTTT.

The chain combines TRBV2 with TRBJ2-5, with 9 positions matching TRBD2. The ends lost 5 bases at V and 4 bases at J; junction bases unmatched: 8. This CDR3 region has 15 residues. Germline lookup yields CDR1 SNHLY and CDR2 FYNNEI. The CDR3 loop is CASSQERGAGETQYF. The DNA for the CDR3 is TGTGCCAGCAGTCAAGAGCGGGGGGCGGGAGAGACCCAGTACTTC.